The rows below give T cell receptor beta chains drawn from one sample of a study of regulatory T cells in long-lasting Graves disease. Each CDR3 protein is one row after TCRdb ran MiXCR on the multiplex PCR reads. The sample lists 240,000 or so distinct CDR3 sequences; around 20% were seen once. The sequences come from peripheral blood mononuclear cells (PBMCs), collected at new diagnosis, from a patient treated with antithyroid drugs. The receptors come from a female donor with Graves disease. The CDR3 runs from the conserved cysteine through the conserved F or W. D genes are given only for firm matches. Expanded clones are given a class, and other clones once, few, many or no size at all.

V	size	D	J	DNA	CDR3
TRBV20-1	-	TRBD2	TRBJ2-5	TGCAGTGCTCCGACTAGCGGGGGGCCTTACCAAGAGACCCAGTACTTC	CSAPTSGGPYQETQYF
TRBV5-1	many	-	TRBJ2-7	TGCGCCAGCAGTCAGGCAGACTCCTACGAGCAGTACTTC	CASSQADSYEQYF
TRBV20-1	many	TRBD2	TRBJ2-1	TGCAGTGCCCTTAAGGGAGCTAGCGGGGGGGCCCGGTTCTTC	CSALKGASGGARFF
TRBV19	many	-	TRBJ1-3	TGTGCCAGTAGTATCCCCGTGGCTGGAAACACCATATATTTT	CASSIPVAGNTIYF
TRBV27	many	-	TRBJ2-2	TGTGCCAGCAGTTTCCGCTTGACAGGCCACACCGGGGAGCTGTTTTTT	CASSFRLTGHTGELFF
TRBV9	many	-	TRBJ2-2	TGTGCCAGCAGCGCTTCGGCAGCCACCGGGGAGCTGTTTTTT	CASSASAATGELFF
TRBV2	-	-	TRBJ1-6	TGTGCCAGCAGTGATAACAGGGATTCACCCCTCCACTTT	CASSDNRDSPLHF
TRBV11-2	-	-	TRBJ2-3	TGTGCCAGCAGCTTAGATCCAAACCCAGATACGCAGTATTTT	CASSLDPNPDTQYF
TRBV7-2	many	-	TRBJ1-1	TGTGCCAGCAGCTTTTCGGGGGGGGTGAACACTGAAGCTTTCTTT	CASSFSGGVNTEAFF
TRBV4-2	many	-	TRBJ2-1	TGTGCCAGCAGCCAAGGTGTAGACAATGAGCAGTTCTTC	CASSQGVDNEQFF
TRBV25-1	many	TRBD1	TRBJ2-7	TGTGCCAGCACGAACGACAGGGTAGACTACGAGCAGTACTTC	CASTNDRVDYEQYF
TRBV15	many	TRBD2	TRBJ2-1	TGTGCCACCAGCAGAGATCCAGGGGGACTAGCGGTTTACAATGAGCAGTTCTTC	CATSRDPGGLAVYNEQFF
TRBV4-2	few	TRBD2	TRBJ2-1	TGTGCCAGCAGCCAAGAACTGCCTAGCGGGGGCCCTGCCAATTTAGATGAGCAGTTCTTC	CASSQELPSGGPANLDEQFF
TRBV28	-	-	TRBJ2-1	TGTGCCAGCAGTTTTGCCGCGGGACTTTACAATGAGCAGTTCTTC	CASSFAAGLYNEQFF
TRBV14	many	-	TRBJ2-1	TGTGCCAGCAGCCGCAGAGGATGGAATGAGCAGTTCTTC	CASSRRGWNEQFF
TRBV6-1	many	TRBD2	TRBJ2-1	TGCGCCAGCAGTGAAATAGCGGGAGGACTCAGCTCCTACAATGAGCAGTTCTTC	CASSEIAGGLSSYNEQFF
TRBV7-2	many	-	TRBJ1-5	TGTGCCAGCAGCCCGTGGACGGATCAGCCCCAGCATTTT	CASSPWTDQPQHF
TRBV11-2	many	-	TRBJ1-1	TGTGCCAGCAGCTTAGGTCCAGGGCGTGACACTGAAGCTTTCTTT	CASSLGPGRDTEAFF
TRBV9	many	TRBD1	TRBJ1-2	TGTGCCAGCAGCGTAGGGACAGGCGGGGGCTACACCTTC	CASSVGTGGGYTF
TRBV6-2/TRBV6-3	many	TRBD2	TRBJ2-7	TGTGCCAGCAGCCCTAGCGGGACGCCCTACGAGCAGTACTTC	CASSPSGTPYEQYF
TRBV7-8	many	-	TRBJ2-2	TGTGCCAGCAGCTCCGTACAGACCGCGAACACCGGGGAGCTGTTTTTT	CASSSVQTANTGELFF
TRBV12-3/TRBV12-4	-	-	TRBJ1-6	TGTGCCAGCAGTTTTTCGCAGGGAGTGGGGCCCCTCCACTTT	CASSFSQGVGPLHF
TRBV6-1	many	-	TRBJ2-7	TGTGCCAGCGATCCGGGACTGCGGCATCTGGGGCAGTACTTC	CASDPGLRHLGQYF
TRBV30	many	-	TRBJ2-5	TGTGCCTGGAGTGTACTGGAGGGGCAAGAGACCCAGTACTTC	CAWSVLEGQETQYF
TRBV19	once	-	TRBJ2-3	TGTGTCAGTAGTATATCCCGCCCCGATACGCAGTATTTT	CVSSISRPDTQYF
TRBV6-5	many	-	TRBJ1-5	TGTGCCAGCAGTTACTCAGCGCAGCCCCAGCATTTT	CASSYSAQPQHF
TRBV20-1	-	TRBD1	TRBJ2-2	TGCAGTGCCCCCGCTGTGGGACAGGGCACCGGGGAGCTGTTTTTT	CSAPAVGQGTGELFF
TRBV11-3	many	TRBD2	TRBJ2-2	TGTGCCACCCGACTAGCGGGGGACACCGGGGAGCTGTTTTTT	CATRLAGDTGELFF
TRBV12-3/TRBV12-4	-	TRBD1	TRBJ2-1	TGTGCCAACCTGAGACAGGGGAGGTACAATGAGCAGTTCTTC	CANLRQGRYNEQFF
TRBV20-1	many	TRBD1	TRBJ2-1	TGCAGTGCTAGGGGGACAGGGATCGATGAGCAGTTCTTC	CSARGTGIDEQFF
TRBV2	many	TRBD2	TRBJ2-3	TGTGCCAGCAGGAGACTAGCCTCTAGCACAGATACGCAGTATTTT	CASRRLASSTDTQYF
TRBV6-1	many	-	TRBJ1-5	TGTGCCAGCCGGGACGTCAATCAGCCCCAGCATTTT	CASRDVNQPQHF
TRBV6-1	few	-	TRBJ2-7	TGTGCCAGCAGTGAACTCCGCTACGAGCAGTACTTC	CASSELRYEQYF
TRBV6-1	many	-	TRBJ1-1	TGTGCCAGCAGTAAGCCCGGGACCCAGGGAGCTTTCTTT	CASSKPGTQGAFF
TRBV19	few	TRBD2	TRBJ2-1	TGTGCCAGTAGTAAGGGACTAGCGGGAGACAATGAGCAGTTCTTC	CASSKGLAGDNEQFF
TRBV6-1	-	TRBD2	TRBJ2-1	TGTGCCAGCAGCTCCCACCGGGGACTAGCGGGGGGCTCGAATGAGCAGTTCTTC	CASSSHRGLAGGSNEQFF
TRBV7-9	many	TRBD1	TRBJ2-1	TGTGCCAGCAGCTTAGCAGGTACAGGGGGCAATGAGCAGTTCTTC	CASSLAGTGGNEQFF
TRBV15	-	-	TRBJ2-5	TGTGCCACCAGCAGAGGCCTAAAGGAGACCCAGTACTTC	CATSRGLKETQYF
TRBV27	many	TRBD2	TRBJ2-7	TGTGCCAGCAGTTTAAGGTTCGGGACTAGCGCCCACGAGCAGTACTTC	CASSLRFGTSAHEQYF
TRBV20-1	-	-	TRBJ2-5	TGCAGTGCTAGAGATCAAATGTCGCTAGGAGAGACCCAGTACTTC	CSARDQMSLGETQYF
TRBV30	many	TRBD2	TRBJ2-7	TGTGCCTGGAGTGATGCTAGCGGGAGTTACGAGCAGTACTTC	CAWSDASGSYEQYF